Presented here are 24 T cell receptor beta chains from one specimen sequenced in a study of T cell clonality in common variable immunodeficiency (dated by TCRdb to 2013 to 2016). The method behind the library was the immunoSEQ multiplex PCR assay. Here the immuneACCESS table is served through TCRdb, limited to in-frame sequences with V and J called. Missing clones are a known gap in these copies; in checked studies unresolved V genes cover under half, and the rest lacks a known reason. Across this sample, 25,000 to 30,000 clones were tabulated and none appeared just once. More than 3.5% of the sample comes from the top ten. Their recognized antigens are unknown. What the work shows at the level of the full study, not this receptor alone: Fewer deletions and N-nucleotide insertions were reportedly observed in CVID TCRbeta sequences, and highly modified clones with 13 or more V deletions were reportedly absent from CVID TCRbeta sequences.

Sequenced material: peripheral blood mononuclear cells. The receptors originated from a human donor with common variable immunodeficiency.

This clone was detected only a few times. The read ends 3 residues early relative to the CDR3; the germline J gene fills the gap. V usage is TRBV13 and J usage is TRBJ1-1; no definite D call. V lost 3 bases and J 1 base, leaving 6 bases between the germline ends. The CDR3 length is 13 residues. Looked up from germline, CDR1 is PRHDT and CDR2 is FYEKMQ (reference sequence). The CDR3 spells CASSFGPNTEAFF. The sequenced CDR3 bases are TGTGCCAGCAGCTTCGGTCCGAACACTGAA.

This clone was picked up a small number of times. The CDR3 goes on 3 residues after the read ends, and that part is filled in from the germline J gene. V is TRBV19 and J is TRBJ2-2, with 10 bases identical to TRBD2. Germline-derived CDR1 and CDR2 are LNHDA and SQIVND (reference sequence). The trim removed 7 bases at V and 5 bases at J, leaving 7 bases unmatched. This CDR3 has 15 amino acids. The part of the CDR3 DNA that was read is TGTGCCAGTACCCCTCGGGGACTAGCGACCGGGGAG. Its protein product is CASTPRGLATGE. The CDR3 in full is CASTPRGLATGELFF.

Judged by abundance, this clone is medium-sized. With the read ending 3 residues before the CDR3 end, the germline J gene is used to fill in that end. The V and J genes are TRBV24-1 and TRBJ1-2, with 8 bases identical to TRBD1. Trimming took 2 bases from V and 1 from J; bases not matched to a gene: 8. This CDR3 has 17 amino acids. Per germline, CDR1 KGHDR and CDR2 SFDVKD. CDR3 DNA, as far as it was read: TGTGCCACCAGTGATTCCGGGACAGGAGACCTTAACTATGGC. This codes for CATSDSGTGDLNYG. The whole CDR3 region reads CATSDSGTGDLNYGYTF.

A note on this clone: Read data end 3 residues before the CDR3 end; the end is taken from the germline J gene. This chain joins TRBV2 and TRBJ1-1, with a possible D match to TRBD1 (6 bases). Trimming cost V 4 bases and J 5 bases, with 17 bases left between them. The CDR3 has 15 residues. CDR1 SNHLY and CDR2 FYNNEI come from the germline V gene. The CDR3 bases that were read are TGTGCCAGCAGTGCCCCGGGACAACGAGAGACTGAA. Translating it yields CASSAPGQRETE. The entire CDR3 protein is CASSAPGQRETEAFF.

The CDR3 bases that were read are TGTGCCAGCAGTGAAGAGGGACAGGGAGAAGAGACC. It codes for CASSEEGQGEET. The whole CDR3 sequence is CASSEEGQGEETQYF. V gene TRBV2 combines with J gene TRBJ2-5, with 9 bases that match TRBD1. The CDR3 end is not reached by the read, which stops 3 residues before it; the germline J gene fills it in. This CDR3 has 15 amino acids. The ends lost 1 base at V and 3 bases at J; junction bases unmatched: 3. Per germline, CDR1 SNHLY and CDR2 FYNNEI.

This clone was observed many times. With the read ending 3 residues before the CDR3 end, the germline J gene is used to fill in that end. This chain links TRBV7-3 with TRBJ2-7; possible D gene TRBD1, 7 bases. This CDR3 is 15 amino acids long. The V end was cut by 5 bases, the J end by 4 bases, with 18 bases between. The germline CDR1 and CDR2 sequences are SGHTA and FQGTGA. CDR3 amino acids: CASSRNSAGGYEQYF. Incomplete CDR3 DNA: TGTGCCAGCAGCCGAAATTCAGCAGGGGGGTACGAG.

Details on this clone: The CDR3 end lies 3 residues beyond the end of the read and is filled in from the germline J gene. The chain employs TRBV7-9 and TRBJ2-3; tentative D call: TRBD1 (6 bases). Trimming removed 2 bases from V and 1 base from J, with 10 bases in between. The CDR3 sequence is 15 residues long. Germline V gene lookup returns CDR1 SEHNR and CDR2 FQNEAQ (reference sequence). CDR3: CASSLTGSGTDTQYF. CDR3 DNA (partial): TGTGCCAGCAGCTTAACAGGGTCAGGCACAGATACG.

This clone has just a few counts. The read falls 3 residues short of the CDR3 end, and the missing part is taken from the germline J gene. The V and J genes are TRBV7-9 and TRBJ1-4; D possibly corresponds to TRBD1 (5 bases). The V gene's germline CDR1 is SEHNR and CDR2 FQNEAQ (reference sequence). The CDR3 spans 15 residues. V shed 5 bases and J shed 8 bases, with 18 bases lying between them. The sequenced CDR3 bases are TGTGCCAGCAGCCTTCGAGCCAGGGCCGAGGAAAAA. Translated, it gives CASSLRARAEEK. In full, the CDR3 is CASSLRARAEEKLFF. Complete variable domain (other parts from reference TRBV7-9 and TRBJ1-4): DTGVSQNPRHKITKRGQNVTFRCDPISEHNRLYWYRQTLGQGPEFLTYFQNEAQLEKSRLLSDRFSAERPKGSFSTLEIQRTEQGDSAMYLCASSLRARAEEKLFFGSGTQLSVL.

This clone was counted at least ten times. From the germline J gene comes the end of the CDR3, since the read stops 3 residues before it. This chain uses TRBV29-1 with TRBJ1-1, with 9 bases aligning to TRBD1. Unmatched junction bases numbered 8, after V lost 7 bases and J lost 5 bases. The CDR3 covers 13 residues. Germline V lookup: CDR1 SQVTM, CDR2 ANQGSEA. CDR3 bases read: TGCAGCGGGGAGACAGGGGGGGGAACTGAA. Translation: CSGETGGGTE. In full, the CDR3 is CSGETGGGTEAFF.

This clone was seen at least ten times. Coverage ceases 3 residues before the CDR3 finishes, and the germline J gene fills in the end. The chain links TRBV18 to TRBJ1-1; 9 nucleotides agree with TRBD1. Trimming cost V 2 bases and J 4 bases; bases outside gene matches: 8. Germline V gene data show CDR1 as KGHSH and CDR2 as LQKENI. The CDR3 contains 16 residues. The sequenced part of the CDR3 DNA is TGTGCCAGCTCACCATTACCGGGACAGGGTGGCACTGAA. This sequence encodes CASSPLPGQGGTE. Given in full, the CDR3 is CASSPLPGQGGTEAFF.

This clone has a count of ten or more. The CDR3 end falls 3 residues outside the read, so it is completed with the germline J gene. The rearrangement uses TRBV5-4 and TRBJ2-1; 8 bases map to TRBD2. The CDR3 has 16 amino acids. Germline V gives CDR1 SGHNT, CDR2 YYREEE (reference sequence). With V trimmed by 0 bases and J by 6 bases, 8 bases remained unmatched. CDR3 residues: CASSLAGQGLGNEQFF. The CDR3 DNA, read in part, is TGTGCCAGCAGCTTGGCCGGGCAGGGACTAGGCAATGAG.

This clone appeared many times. CDR3: CAIRPSSGDNEQFF. CDR3 bases read: TGTGCCATCAGGCCTAGTAGCGGAGACAATGAG. V gene TRBV10-3 combines with J gene TRBJ2-1; a weak D match, TRBD2 (6 bases). The read is 3 residues too short to cover the CDR3 end, so that end is filled in from the germline J gene. In germline, CDR1 is ENHRY, CDR2 SYGVKD. V was cut by 6 bases and J by 5 bases, with 14 bases left in between. CDR3 length equals 14 residues.

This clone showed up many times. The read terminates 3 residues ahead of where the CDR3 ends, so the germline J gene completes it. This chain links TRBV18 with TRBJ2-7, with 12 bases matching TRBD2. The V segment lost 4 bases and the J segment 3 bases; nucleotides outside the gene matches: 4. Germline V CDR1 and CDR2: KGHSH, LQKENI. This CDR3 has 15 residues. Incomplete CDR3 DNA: TGTGCCAGCTCACAGGGGACTAGCGGGCTCTACGAG. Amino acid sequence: CASSQGTSGLYE. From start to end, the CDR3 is CASSQGTSGLYEQYF. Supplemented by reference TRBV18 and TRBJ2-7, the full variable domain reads NAGVMQNPRHLVRRRGQEARLRCSPMKGHSHVYWYRQLPEEGLKFMVYLQKENIIDESGMPKERFSAEFPKEGPSILRIQQVVRGDSAAYFCASSQGTSGLYEQYFGPGTRLTVT.

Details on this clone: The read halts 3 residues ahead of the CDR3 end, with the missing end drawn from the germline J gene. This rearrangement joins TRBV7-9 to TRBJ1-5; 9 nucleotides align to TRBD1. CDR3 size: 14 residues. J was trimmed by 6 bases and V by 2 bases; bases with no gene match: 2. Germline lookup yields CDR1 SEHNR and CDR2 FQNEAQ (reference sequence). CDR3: CASSLTGGGQPQHF. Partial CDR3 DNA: TGTGCCAGCAGCTTAACAGGGGGCGGTCAGCCC.

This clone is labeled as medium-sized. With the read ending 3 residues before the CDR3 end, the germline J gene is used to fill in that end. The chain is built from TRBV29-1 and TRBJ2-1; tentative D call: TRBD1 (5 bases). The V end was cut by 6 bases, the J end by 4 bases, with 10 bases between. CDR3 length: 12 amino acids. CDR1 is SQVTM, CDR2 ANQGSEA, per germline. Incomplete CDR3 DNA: TGCAGCGTAGACGGACATTACAATGAG. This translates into CSVDGHYNE. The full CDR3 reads CSVDGHYNEQFF.

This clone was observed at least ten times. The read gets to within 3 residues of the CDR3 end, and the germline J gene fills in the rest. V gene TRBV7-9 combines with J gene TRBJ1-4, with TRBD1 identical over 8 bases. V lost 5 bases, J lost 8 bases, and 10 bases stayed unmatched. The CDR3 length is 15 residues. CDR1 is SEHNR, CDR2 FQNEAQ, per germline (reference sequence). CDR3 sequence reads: CASSITQGVREKLFF. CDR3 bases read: TGTGCCAGCAGCATAACACAGGGGGTACGGGAAAAA.

The CDR3 loop is CASSFRLGETQYF. The part of the CDR3 DNA that was read is TGTGCCAGCAGCTTTAGACTAGGGGAGACC. The V gene is TRBV7-9, the J gene TRBJ2-5; the D gene is possibly TRBD2 (6 bases). The read stops 3 residues short of the end of the CDR3; the missing end is completed from the germline J gene. Germline V gene sequence: CDR1 SEHNR, CDR2 FQNEAQ (reference sequence). This CDR3 has 13 residues. The V gene lost 3 bases and the J gene lost 5 bases, with 10 bases spanning the gap.

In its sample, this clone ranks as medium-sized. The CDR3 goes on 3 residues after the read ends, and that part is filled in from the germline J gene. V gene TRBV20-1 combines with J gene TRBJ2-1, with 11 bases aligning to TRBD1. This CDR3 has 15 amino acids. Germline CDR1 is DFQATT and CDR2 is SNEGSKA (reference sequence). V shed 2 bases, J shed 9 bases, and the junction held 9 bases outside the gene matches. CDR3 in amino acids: CSARITDRGLVEQFF. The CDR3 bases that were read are TGCAGTGCTAGAATTACGGACAGGGGGCTGGTTGAG.

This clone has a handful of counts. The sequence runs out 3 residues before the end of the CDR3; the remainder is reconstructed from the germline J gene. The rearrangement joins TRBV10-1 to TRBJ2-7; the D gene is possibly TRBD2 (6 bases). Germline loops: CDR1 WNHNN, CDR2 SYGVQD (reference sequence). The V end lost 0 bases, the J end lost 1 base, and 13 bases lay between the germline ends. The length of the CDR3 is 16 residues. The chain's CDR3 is CASSESAGSRSYEQYF. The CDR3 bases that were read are TGCGCCAGCAGTGAGTCCGCGGGGTCACGTTCCTACGAG.

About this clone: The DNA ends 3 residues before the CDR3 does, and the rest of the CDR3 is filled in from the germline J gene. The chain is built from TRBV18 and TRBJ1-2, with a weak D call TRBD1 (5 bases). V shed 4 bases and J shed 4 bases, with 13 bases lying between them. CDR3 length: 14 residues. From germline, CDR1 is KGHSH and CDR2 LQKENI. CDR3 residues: CASSQSGLGYGYTF. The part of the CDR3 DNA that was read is TGTGCCAGCTCACAATCAGGGTTAGGCTATGGC.

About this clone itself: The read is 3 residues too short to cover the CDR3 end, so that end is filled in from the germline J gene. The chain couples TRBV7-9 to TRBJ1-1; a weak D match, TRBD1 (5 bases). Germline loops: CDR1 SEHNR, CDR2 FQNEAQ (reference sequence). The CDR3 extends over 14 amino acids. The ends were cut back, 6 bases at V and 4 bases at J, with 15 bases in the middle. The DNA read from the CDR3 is TGTGCCAGCAGGAACGAAGGGGTTTTCACTGAA. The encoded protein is CASRNEGVFTE. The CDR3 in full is CASRNEGVFTEAFF.

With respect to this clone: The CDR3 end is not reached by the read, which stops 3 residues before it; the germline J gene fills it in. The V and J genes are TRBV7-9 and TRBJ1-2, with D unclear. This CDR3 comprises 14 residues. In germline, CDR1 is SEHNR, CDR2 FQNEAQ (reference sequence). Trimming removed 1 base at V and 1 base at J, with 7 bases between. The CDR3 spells CASSLGSVNYGYTF. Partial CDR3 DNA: TGTGCCAGCAGCTTAGGATCGGTTAACTATGGC.

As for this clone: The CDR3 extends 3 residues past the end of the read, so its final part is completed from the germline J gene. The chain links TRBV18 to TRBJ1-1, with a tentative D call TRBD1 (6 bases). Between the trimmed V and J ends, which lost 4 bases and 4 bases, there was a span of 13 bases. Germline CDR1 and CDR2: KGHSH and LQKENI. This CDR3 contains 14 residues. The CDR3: CASSLQGQGTEAFF. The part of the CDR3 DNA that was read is TGTGCCAGCTCACTACAGGGTCAAGGCACTGAA.

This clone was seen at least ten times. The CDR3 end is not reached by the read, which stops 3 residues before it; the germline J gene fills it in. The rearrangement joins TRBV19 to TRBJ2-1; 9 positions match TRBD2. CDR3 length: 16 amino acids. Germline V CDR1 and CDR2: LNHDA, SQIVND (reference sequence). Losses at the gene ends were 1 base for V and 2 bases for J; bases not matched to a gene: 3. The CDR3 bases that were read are TGTGCCAGTAGTATAGCGGGACTAGCCCCCTACAATGAG. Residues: CASSIAGLAPYNE. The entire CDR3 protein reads CASSIAGLAPYNEQFF.